Shown below are 17 T cell receptor beta chains from a single sample sequenced in a study of OX40 agonist ivuxolimab in advanced cancers. Repertoires were generated with immunoSEQ multiplex PCR, while TCRdb's copy carries only in-frame clones and drops some. In the table there are over 100,000 clones, around nine tenths of which are singletons. The source material was CD4+ or CD8+ T cells sorted from blood, sampled in a trial of the OX40 agonist ivuxolimab. The receptors come from an adult with an advanced solid tumor such as melanoma, head and neck, liver or kidney cancer.

Comment on this clone: The conserved closing phenylalanine or tryptophan is absent in this CDR3, likely reflecting a read error. V gene TRBV6-6 combines with J gene TRBJ1-5; D is perhaps TRBD1 (5 bases). Germline CDR1 reads MNHNY; CDR2 reads SVGAGI (reference sequence). CDR3 length: 14 amino acids. Trimming cost V 2 bases and J 4 bases, with 9 bases left between them. In DNA form, the CDR3 reads TGTGCCAGCAGTTACAAAGCAGGGAATCAGCCCCAGCATCTT. Translating gives CASSYKAGNQPQHL.

The chain recombines TRBV11-3 with TRBJ2-3, with D possibly matching TRBD1 (6 bases). Germline CDR1 reads SGHNT; CDR2 reads YENEEA. V was pared by 1 base and J by 2 bases, with 10 bases between. This CDR3 has 15 amino acids. The CDR3 region is CASSLVGTTTDTQYF. CDR3 coding DNA: TGTGCCAGCAGCTTAGTTGGGACAACCACAGATACGCAGTATTTT.

J is TRBJ1-6 and V is TRBV21-1. TRBV21-1 counts as a pseudogene. The CDR3 contains 15 residues. The CDR3 coding sequence is TGTGCCAGCACCCCCGGCGGGGGTAGGGATTCACCCCTCCACTTT. Encoded protein: CASTPGGGRDSPLHF.

J is TRBJ2-5 and V is TRBV9, with D tentatively TRBD1 (5 bases). This CDR3 has 13 residues. CDR1 and CDR2 (germline): SGDLS, YYNGEE. Trimming took off 0 bases at V and 5 bases at J, with 8 bases between the two ends. The CDR3 here is CASSVAGLETQYF. CDR3 bases: TGTGCCAGCAGCGTAGCAGGGCTTGAGACCCAGTACTTC.

This clone was recorded once. The chain carries TRBV27 and TRBJ1-1; 8 bases are shared with TRBD1. Per the germline V gene, CDR1 is MNHEY and CDR2 is SMNVEV (reference sequence). The CDR3 runs 15 residues. V was clipped by 2 bases and J by 1 base; unmatched bases: 3. The chain's CDR3 is CASSLRQGKNTEAFF. Here the CDR3 DNA reads TGTGCCAGCAGTTTACGACAGGGGAAGAACACTGAAGCTTTCTTT.

The chain employs TRBV6-5 and TRBJ2-5, with no clear D. The V end lost 2 bases, the J end lost 5 bases, and 18 bases lay between the germline ends. The V gene's germline CDR1 is MNHEY and CDR2 SVGAGI. The CDR3 spans 16 residues. The CDR3 region has the DNA TGTGCCAGCAGTTACGAAATGGGCCCCTCATGGGAGACCCAGTACTTC. Amino acid sequence: CASSYEMGPSWETQYF.

This chain links TRBV9 with TRBJ1-5; no definite D call. V lost 2 bases and J lost 6, with 9 bases in between. The germline CDR1 and CDR2 sequences are SGDLS and YYNGEE. The length of the CDR3 is 13 residues. CDR3 protein: CASSVAGSQPQHF. The CDR3 nucleotides read TGTGCCAGCAGCGTGGCCGGGAGTCAGCCCCAGCATTTT.

J is TRBJ1-1 and V is TRBV5-6; D ambiguous. The germline V gene encodes CDR1 SGHDT and CDR2 YYEEEE. The CDR3 consists of 12 residues. The ends were cut back, 2 bases at V and 1 base at J, with 3 bases in the middle. DNA for the CDR3: TGTGCCAGCAGCTTTGAGAACACTGAAGCTTTCTTT. Amino acid sequence: CASSFENTEAFF.

The chain links TRBV19 to TRBJ2-7; tentatively, D is TRBD1 (5 bases). The CDR3 extends over 12 amino acids. CDR1 and CDR2 (germline): LNHDA, SQIVND (reference sequence). V dropped 6 bases and J dropped 12 bases, with 18 bases sitting between them. CDR3 nucleotide sequence: TGTGCCAGTAGCCCGGACACGGTAGGGCTGTACTTC. Protein product: CASSPDTVGLYF.

V usage is TRBV7-2 and J usage is TRBJ2-2; TRBD2 matches 10 bases. V gave up 1 base and J gave up 7 bases; unmatched junction bases: 3. CDR1 and CDR2 from the germline V gene are SGHTA and FQGNSA. The CDR3 sequence is 15 residues long. CDR3: CASSLGAGGNGELFF. The CDR3, as DNA: TGTGCCAGCAGCTTAGGAGCGGGAGGGAACGGGGAGCTGTTTTTT.

V and J are TRBV19 and TRBJ2-1; possibly TRBD2 for D (6 bases). The CDR3 covers 16 residues. Trimming pared 5 bases from V and 7 bases from J, leaving 21 bases between. Germline CDR1 LNHDA, CDR2 SQIVND (reference sequence). CDR3 in amino acids: CASSPLGGSGLNEQFF. The CDR3 nucleotides read TGTGCCAGTAGTCCCCTCGGGGGTTCGGGCCTGAATGAGCAGTTCTTC.

The genes are TRBV19 and TRBJ1-1; tentatively, D is TRBD1 (6 bases). Trimming pared 7 bases from V and 5 bases from J, leaving 17 bases between. The CDR3 consists of 14 residues. Looked up from germline, CDR1 is LNHDA and CDR2 is SQIVND (reference sequence). CDR3 sequence reads: CASKPGGRGTEAFF. The DNA of the CDR3 is TGTGCCAGTAAACCCGGGGGGCGCGGGACTGAAGCTTTCTTT.

J is TRBJ2-5 and V is TRBV25-1; TRBD2 is a possible D gene (6 bases). The J call is in doubt because the DNA end fits TRBJ2-7 better. The germline gives CDR1 MGHDK, CDR2 SYGVNS. CDR3 length equals 14 residues. In DNA, the CDR3 is TGTGCCAGCAGTGATCCGGGACTCTTTCGCGAGCAGTACTTC. Translated: CASSDPGLFREQYF.

V usage is TRBV29-1 and J usage is TRBJ2-1; D not resolved. The CDR3 sequence is 15 residues long. CDR1 is SQVTM and CDR2 is ANQGSEA in the germline V gene. V dropped 4 bases and J dropped 6 bases, with 19 bases sitting between them. CDR3 loop: CSVAVGSSAANEQFF. In nucleotides, the CDR3 is TGCAGCGTTGCTGTAGGGTCCTCGGCAGCCAATGAGCAGTTCTTC.

The sample holds a few counts of this clone. V and J are TRBV4-2 and TRBJ1-1, with D maybe TRBD1 (6 bases). The CDR3 covers 14 residues. Germline V gene lookup returns CDR1 LGHNA and CDR2 YNFKEQ. The ends were cut back, 2 bases at V and 0 bases at J, with 7 bases in the middle. Here the CDR3 DNA reads TGTGCCAGCAGCCAACCAGGGGTGAACACTGAAGCTTTCTTT. This translates into CASSQPGVNTEAFF.

This clone was observed a single time. The rearrangement links TRBV18 to TRBJ2-1; 13 bases agree with TRBD2. With 0 bases clipped from V and 6 bases from J, the junction kept 5 bases outside the gene matches. CDR1 KGHSH and CDR2 LQKENI come from the germline V gene. CDR3 length: 17 residues. The CDR3 here is CASSPPSGLAGANEQFF. The CDR3 bases are TGTGCCAGCTCACCACCCTCAGGACTAGCGGGAGCCAATGAGCAGTTCTTC.

This clone was counted once. The chain links TRBV19 to TRBJ2-7, with D possibly TRBD1 on 5 matching bases. The CDR3 spans 14 residues. Germline V gene lookup returns CDR1 LNHDA and CDR2 SQIVND (reference sequence). V was cut by 4 bases and J by 8 bases, with 18 bases left in between. The CDR3 nucleotides read TGTGCCAGTAGTAACCCGGACCCTGGGGCTAAGCAGTACTTC. Amino acids: CASSNPDPGAKQYF.